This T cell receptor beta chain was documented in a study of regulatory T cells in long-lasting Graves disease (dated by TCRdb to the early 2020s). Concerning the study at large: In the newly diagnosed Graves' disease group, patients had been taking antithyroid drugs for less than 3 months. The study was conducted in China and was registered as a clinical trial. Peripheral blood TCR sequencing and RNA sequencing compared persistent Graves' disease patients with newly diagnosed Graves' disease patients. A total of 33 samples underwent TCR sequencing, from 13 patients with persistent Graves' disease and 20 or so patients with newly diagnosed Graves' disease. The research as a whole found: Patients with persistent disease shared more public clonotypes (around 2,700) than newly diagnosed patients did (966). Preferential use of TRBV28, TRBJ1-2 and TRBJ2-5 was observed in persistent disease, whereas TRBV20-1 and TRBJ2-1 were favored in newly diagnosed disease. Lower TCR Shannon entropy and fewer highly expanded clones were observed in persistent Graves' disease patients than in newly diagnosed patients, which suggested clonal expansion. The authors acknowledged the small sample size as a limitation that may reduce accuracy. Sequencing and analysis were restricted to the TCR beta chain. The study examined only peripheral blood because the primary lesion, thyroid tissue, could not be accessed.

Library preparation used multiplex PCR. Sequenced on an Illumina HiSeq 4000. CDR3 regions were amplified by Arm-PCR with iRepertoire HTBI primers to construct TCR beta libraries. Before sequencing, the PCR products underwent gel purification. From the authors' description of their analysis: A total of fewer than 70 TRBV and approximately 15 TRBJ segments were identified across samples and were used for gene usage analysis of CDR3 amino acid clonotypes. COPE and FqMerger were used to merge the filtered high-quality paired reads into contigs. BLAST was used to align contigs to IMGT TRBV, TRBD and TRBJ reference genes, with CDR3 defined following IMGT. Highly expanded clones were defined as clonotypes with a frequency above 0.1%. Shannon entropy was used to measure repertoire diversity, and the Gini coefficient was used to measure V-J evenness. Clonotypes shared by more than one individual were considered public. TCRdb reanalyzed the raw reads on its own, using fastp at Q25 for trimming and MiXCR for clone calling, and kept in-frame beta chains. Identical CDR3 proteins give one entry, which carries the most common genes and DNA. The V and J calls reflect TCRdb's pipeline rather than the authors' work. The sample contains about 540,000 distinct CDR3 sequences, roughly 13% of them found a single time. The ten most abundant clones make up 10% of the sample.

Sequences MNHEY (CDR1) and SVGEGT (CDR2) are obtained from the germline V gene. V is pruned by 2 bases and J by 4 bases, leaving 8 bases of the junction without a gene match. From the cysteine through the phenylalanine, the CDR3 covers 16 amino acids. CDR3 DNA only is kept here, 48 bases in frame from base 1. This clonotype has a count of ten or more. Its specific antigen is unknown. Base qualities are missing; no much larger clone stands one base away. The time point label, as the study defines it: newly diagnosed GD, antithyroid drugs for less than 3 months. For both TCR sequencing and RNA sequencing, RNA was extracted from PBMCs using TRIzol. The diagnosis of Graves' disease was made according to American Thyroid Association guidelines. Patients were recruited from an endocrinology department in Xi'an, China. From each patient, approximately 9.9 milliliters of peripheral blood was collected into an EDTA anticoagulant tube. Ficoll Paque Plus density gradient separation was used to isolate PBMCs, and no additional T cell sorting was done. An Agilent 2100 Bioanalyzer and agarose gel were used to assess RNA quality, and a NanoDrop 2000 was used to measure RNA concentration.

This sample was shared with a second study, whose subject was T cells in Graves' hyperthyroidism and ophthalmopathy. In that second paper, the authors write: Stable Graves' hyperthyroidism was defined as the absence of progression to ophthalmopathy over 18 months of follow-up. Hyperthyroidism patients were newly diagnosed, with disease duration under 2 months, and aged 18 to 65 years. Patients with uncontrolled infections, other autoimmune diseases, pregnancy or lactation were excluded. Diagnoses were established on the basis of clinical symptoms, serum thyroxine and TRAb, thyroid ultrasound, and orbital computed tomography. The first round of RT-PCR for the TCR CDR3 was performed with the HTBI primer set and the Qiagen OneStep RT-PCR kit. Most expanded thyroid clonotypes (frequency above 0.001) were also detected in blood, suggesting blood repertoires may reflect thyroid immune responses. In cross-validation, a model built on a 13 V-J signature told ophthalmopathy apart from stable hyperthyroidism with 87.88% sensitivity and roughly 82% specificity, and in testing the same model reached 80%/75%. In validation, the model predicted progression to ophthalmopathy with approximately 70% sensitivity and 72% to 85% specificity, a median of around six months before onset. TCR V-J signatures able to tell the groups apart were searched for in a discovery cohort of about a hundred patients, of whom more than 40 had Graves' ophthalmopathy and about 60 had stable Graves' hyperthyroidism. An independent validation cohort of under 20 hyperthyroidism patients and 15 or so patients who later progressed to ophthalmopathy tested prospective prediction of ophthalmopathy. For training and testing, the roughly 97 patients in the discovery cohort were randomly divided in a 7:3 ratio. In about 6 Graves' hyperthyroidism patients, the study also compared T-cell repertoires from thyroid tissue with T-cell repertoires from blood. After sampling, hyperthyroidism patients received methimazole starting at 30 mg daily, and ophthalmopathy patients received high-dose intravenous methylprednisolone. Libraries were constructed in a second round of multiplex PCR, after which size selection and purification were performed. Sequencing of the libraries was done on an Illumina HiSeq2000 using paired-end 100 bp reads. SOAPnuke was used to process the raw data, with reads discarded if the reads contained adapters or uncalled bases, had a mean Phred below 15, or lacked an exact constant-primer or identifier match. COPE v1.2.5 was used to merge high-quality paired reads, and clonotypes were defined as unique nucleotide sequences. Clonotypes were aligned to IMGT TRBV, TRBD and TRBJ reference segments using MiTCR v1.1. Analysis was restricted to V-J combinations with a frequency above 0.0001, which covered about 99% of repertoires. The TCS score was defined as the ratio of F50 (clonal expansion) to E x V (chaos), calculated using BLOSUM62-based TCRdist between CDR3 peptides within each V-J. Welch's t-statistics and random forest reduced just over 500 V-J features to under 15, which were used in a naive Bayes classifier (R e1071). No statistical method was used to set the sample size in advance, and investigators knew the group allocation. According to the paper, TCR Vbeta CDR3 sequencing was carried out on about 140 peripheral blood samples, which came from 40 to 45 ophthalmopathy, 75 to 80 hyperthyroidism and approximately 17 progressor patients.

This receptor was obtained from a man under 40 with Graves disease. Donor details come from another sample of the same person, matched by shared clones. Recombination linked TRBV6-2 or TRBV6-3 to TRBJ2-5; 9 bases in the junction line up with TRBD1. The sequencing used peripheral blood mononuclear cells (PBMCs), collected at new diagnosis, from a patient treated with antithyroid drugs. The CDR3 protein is CASSYLGQGSGETQYF. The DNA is TGTGCCAGCAGTTACCTAGGACAGGGGAGCGGAGAGACCCAGTACTTC.